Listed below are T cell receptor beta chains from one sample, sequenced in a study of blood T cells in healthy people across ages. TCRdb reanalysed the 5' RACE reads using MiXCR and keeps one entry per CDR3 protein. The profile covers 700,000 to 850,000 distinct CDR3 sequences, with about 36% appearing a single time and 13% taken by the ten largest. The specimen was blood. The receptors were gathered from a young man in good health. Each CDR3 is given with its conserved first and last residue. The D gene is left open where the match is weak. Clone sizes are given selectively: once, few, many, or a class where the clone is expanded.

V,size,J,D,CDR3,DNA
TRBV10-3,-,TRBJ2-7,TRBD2,CATGGDYNEQYF,TGTGCCACCGGGGGGGACTACAATGAGCAGTACTTC
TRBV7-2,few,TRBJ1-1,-,CASSPIRSKAFF,TGTGCCAGCAGCCCGATAAGGAGCAAAGCTTTCTTT
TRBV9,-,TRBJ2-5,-,CASSPQGRNQETQYF,TGTGCCAGCAGCCCTCAGGGGCGGAACCAAGAGACCCAGTACTTC
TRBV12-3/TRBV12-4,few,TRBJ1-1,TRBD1,CASSTMTGGGTEAFF,TGTGCCAGCAGTACGATGACAGGGGGAGGCACTGAAGCTTTCTTT
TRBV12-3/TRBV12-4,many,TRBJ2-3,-,CASSQGTPADTQYF,TGTGCCAGCAGTCAAGGGACTCCAGCAGATACGCAGTATTTT
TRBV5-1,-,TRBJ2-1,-,CASSIDVGGSYEQFF,TGCGCCAGCAGCATTGACGTGGGGGGTTCCTACGAGCAGTTCTTC
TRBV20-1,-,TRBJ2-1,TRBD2,CSASYPSGSYSSYNEQFF,TGCAGTGCTAGTTATCCTAGCGGCTCGTACAGCTCCTACAATGAGCAGTTCTTC
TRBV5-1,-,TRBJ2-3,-,CASRSHPRGPSTDTQYF,TGCGCCAGCCGAAGTCACCCTAGGGGACCTAGCACAGATACGCAGTATTTT
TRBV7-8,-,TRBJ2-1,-,CASSLDRGGISYNEQFF,TGTGCCAGCAGCTTAGACCGAGGGGGGATCTCCTACAATGAGCAGTTCTTC
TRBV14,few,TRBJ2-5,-,CASSQGGRQETQYF,TGTGCCAGCAGCCAAGGGGGCAGGCAAGAGACCCAGTACTTC
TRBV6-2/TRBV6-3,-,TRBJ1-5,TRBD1,CASSRTGRNQPQHF,TGTGCCAGCAGCCGGACAGGGAGGAATCAGCCCCAGCATTTT
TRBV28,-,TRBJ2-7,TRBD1,CASSLEGQPSSYEQYF,TGTGCCAGCAGTTTAGAGGGACAGCCTAGCTCCTACGAGCAGTACTTC
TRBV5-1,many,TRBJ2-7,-,CASSPGGTASYEQYF,TGCGCCAGCAGCCCGGGAGGGACAGCCTCCTACGAGCAGTACTTC
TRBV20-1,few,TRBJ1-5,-,CSARGGVLNQPQHF,TGCAGTGCTAGAGGGGGCGTTTTGAATCAGCCCCAGCATTTT
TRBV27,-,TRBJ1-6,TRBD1,CASSIDKPGQSNSPLHF,TGTGCCAGCAGTATAGATAAACCGGGACAGAGTAATTCACCCCTCCACTTT
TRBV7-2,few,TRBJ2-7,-,CASSLAVGGGYEQYF,TGTGCCAGCAGCTTAGCGGTAGGGGGTGGTTACGAGCAGTACTTC
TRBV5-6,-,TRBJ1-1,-,CASSLAYRTFF,TGTGCCAGCAGCTTGGCCTATAGAACTTTCTTT
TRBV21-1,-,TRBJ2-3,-,CASSPRLRGKTDTQYF,TGTGCCAGCAGCCCCCGCTTGCGAGGGAAGACAGATACGCAGTATTTT
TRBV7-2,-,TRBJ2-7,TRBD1,CASSLGQGALYEQYF,TGTGCCAGCAGCTTAGGGCAGGGGGCTCTCTACGAGCAGTACTTC
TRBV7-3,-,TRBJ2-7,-,CASSPGGLENEQYF,TGTGCCAGCAGCCCAGGAGGGTTGGAGAACGAGCAGTACTTC
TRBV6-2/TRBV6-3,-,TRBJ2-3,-,CASRCQGCTQYF,TGTGCCAGCAGGTGCCAGGGTTGTACGCAGTATTTT
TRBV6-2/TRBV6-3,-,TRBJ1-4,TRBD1,CASSYSGTANEKLFF,TGTGCCAGCAGTTACTCCGGGACAGCAAATGAAAAACTGTTTTTT
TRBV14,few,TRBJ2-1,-,CASNSRRNYNEQFF,TGTGCCAGCAACTCGAGGAGAAACTACAATGAGCAGTTCTTC
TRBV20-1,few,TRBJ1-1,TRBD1,CSAGDRAAEAFF,TGCAGTGCTGGAGACAGGGCCGCTGAAGCTTTCTTT
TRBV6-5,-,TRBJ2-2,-,CASSPIRTNTGELFF,TGTGCCAGCAGCCCCATACGAACGAACACCGGGGAGCTGTTTTTT
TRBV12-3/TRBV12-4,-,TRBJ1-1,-,CASSLWAVNTEAFF,TGTGCCAGCAGTTTGTGGGCGGTGAACACTGAAGCTTTCTTT
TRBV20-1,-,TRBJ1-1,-,CSARSVQGGNTEAFF,TGCAGTGCTAGATCCGTCCAGGGCGGCAACACTGAAGCTTTCTTT
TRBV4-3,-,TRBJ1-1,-,CASSPRTFKVAEAFF,TGCGCCAGCAGCCCCCGGACATTCAAGGTGGCTGAAGCTTTCTTT
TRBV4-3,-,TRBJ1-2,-,CASSQVGRAHYGYTF,TGCGCCAGCAGCCAAGTCGGCAGGGCCCACTATGGCTACACCTTC
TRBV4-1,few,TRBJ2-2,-,CASSQIAGPHTGELFF,TGCGCCAGCAGCCAAATTGCGGGGCCGCACACCGGGGAGCTGTTTTTT